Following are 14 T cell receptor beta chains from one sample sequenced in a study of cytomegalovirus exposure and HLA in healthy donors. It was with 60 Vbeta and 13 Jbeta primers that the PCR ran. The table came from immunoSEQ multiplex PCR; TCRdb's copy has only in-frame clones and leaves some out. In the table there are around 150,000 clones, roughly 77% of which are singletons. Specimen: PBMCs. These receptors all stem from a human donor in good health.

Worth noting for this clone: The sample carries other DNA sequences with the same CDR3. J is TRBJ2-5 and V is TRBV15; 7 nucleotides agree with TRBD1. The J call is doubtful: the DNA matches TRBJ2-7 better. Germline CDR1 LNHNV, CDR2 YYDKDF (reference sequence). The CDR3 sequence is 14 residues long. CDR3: CATSRGQGSYEQYF. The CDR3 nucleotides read TGTGCCACCAGCAGAGGACAGGGCTCCTACGAGCAGTACTTC.

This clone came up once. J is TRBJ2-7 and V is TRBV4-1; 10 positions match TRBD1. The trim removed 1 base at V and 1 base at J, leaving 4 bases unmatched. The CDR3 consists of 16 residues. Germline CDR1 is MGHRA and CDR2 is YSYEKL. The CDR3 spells CASSQVPDRGSYEQYF. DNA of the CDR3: TGCGCCAGCAGCCAAGTCCCGGACAGGGGGTCCTACGAGCAGTACTTC.

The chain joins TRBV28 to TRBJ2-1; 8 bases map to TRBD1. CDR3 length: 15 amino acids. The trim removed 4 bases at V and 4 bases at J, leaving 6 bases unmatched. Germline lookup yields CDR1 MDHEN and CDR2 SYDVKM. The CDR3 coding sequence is TGTGCCAGCAGTTCACGGACAGGGTCTTACAATGAGCAGTTCTTC. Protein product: CASSSRTGSYNEQFF. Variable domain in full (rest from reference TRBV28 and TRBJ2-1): DVKVTQSSRYLVKRTGEKVFLECVQDMDHENMFWYRQDPGLGLRLIYFSYDVKMKEKGDIPEGYSVSREKKERFSLILESASTNQTSMYLCASSSRTGSYNEQFFGPGTRLTVL.

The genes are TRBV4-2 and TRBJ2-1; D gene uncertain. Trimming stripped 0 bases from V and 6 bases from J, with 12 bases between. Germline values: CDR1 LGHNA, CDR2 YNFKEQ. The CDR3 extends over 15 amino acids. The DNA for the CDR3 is TGTGCCAGCAGCCAAGAAATTACTACCCCCAATGAGCAGTTCTTC. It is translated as CASSQEITTPNEQFF.

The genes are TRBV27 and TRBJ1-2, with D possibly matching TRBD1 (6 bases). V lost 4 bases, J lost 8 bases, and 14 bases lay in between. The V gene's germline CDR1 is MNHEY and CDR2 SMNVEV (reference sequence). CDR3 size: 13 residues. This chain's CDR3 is CASSSATGYGYTF. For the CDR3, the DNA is TGTGCCAGCAGTTCAGCAACAGGGTACGGCTACACCTTC.

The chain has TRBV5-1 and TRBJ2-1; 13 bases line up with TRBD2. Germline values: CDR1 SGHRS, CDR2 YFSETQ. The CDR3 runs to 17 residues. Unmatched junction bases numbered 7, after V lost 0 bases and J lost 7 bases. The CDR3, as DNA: TGCGCCAGCAGCTTGGGGACTAGCGGGAGTACGAGGAATGAGCAGTTCTTC. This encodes CASSLGTSGSTRNEQFF.

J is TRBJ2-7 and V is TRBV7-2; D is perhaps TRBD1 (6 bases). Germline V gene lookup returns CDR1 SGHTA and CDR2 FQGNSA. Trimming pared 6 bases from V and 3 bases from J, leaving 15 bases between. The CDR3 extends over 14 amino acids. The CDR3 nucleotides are TGTGCCAGCAGTTCCGGTGTAGGGGGCTACGAGCAGTACTTC. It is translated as CASSSGVGGYEQYF.

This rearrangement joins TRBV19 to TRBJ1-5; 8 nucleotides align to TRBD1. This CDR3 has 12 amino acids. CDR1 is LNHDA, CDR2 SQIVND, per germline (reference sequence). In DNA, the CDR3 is TGTTCCACACAGGGGGGCAATCAGCCCCAGCATTTT. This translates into CSTQGGNQPQHF. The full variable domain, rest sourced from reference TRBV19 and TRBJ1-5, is DGGITQSPKYLFRKEGQNVTLSCEQNLNHDAMYWYRQDPGQGLRLIYYSQIVNDFQKGDIAEGYSVSREKKESFPLTVTSAQKNPTAFYLCSTQGGNQPQHFGDGTRLSIL.

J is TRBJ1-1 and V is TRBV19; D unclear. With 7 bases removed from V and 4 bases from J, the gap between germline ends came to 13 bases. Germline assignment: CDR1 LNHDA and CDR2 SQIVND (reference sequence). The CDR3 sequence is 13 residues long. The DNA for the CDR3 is TGTGCCAGTACCAATTCCCGGAGCACTGAAGCTTTCTTT. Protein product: CASTNSRSTEAFF.

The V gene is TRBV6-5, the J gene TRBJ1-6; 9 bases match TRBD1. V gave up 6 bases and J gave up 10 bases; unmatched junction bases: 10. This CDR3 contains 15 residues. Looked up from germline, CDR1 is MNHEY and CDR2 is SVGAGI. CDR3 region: CASRTQGAVLSPLHF. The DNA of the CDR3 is TGTGCCAGCAGAACACAGGGGGCCGTATTATCACCCCTCCACTTT.

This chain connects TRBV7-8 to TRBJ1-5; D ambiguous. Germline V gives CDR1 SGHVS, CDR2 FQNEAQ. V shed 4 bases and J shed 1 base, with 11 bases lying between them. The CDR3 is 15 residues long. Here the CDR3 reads CASSSGEVSNQPQHF. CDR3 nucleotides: TGTGCCAGCAGCTCCGGGGAAGTAAGCAATCAGCCCCAGCATTTT.

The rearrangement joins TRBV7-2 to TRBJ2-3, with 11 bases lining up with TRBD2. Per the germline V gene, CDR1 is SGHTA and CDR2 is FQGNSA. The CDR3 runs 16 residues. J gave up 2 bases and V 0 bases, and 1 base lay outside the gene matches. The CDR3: CASSLASGRATDTQYF. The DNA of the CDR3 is TGTGCCAGCAGCTTAGCTAGCGGGAGGGCCACAGATACGCAGTATTTT.

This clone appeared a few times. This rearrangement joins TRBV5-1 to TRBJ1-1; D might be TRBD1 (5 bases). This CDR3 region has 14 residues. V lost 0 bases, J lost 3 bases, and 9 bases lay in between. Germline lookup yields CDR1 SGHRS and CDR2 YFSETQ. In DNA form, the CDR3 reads TGCGCCAGCAGCTTGGTGACAGAAGACACTGAAGCTTTCTTT. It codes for CASSLVTEDTEAFF. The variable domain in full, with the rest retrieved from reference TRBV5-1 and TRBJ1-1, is KAGVTQTPRYLIKTRGQQVTLSCSPISGHRSVSWYQQTPGQGLQFLFEYFSETQRNKGNFPGRFSGRQFSNSRSEMNVSTLELGDSALYLCASSLVTEDTEAFFGQGTRLTVV.

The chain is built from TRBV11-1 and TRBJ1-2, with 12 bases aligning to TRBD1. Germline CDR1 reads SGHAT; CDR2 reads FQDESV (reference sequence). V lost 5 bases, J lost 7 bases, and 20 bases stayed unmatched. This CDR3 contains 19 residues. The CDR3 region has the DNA TGTGCCAGCAGCCCCGCGGCCCTTGCAACGGGACAGGGGGCGAGTGGCTACACCTTC. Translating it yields CASSPAALATGQGASGYTF.